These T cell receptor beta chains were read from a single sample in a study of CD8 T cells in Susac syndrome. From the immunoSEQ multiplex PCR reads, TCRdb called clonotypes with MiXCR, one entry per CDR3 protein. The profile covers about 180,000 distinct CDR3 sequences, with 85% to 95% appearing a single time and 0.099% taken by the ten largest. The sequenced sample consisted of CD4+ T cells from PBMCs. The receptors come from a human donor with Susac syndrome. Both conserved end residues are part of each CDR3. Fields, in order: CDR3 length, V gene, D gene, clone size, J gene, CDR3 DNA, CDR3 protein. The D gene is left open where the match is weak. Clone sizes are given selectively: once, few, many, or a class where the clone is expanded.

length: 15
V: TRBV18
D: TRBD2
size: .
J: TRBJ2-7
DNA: TGTGCCAGCTCAGTCAGCGGGAGGGGGTCCTACGAGCAGTACTTC
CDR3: CASSVSGRGSYEQYF

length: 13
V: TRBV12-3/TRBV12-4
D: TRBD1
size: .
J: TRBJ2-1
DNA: TGTGCCAGCCGACCGGGACAGGGGGTCTGGCAGTTCTTC
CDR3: CASRPGQGVWQFF

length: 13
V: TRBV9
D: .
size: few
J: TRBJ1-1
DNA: TGTGCCAGCAGCTTTAGCGGGAACACTGAAGCTTTCTTT
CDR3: CASSFSGNTEAFF

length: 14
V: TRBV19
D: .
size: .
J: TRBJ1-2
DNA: TGTGCCAGTAGTATTCCGGGGGCAAACTATGGCTACACCTTC
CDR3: CASSIPGANYGYTF

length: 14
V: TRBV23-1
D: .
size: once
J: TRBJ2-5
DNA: TGCGCCAGCAGCAAAATAGCGGTCCAAGAGACCCAGTACTTC
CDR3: CASSKIAVQETQYF

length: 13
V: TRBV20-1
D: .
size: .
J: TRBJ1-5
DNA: TGCAGTGCTAAGGCAGTTAGCAATCAGCCCCAGCATTTT
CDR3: CSAKAVSNQPQHF

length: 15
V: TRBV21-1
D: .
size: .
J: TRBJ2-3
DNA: TGTGCCAGCAGCAAAGTCATTGACGGTAGGGATACGCAGTATTTT
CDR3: CASSKVIDGRDTQYF

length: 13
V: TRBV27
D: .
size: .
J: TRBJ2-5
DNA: TGTGCCAGCAGTTTTTTGGGGGTAGAGACCCAGTACTTC
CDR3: CASSFLGVETQYF

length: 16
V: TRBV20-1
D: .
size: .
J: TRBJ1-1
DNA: TGCAGTGCGGGAAGGTGGTGTGAGGCCATCACGGAAGAAGCTTTCTTT
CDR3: CSAGRWCEAITEEAFF

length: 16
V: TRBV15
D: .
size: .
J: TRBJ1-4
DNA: TGTGCCACCAGCAGAGATCCCGGGAGCACTAATGAAAAACTGTTTTTT
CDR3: CATSRDPGSTNEKLFF

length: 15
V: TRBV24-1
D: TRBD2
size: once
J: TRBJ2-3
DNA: TGTGCCACCAGTCGAGCGGGAGGGCCCACAGATACGCAGTATTTT
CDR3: CATSRAGGPTDTQYF

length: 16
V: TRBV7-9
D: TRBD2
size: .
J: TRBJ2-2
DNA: TGTGCCAGCAGCTGGCTAGCGGGGGCGAACACCGGGGAGCTGTTTTTT
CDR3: CASSWLAGANTGELFF

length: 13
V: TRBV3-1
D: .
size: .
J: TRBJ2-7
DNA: TGTGCCAGCAGCCATGACAGGTCCTACGAGCAGTACTTC
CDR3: CASSHDRSYEQYF

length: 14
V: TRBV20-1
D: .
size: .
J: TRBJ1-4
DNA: TGCAGTGCTAGGGGGGGGCAGGGCGGTGAAAAACTGTTTTTT
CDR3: CSARGGQGGEKLFF

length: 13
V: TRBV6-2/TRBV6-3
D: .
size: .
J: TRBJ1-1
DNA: TGTGCCAGTACCGACAGCCCAAGAGGTGAAGCTTTCTTT
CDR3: CASTDSPRGEAFF

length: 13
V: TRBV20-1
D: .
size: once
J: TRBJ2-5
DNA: TGCAGTGCTAGAGTTCCGGGGGCCGAGACCCAGTACTTC
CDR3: CSARVPGAETQYF

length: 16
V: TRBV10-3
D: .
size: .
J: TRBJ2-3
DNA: TGTGCCATCAGTGATAGGGTCGGAATGATCGCAGATACGCAGTATTTT
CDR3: CAISDRVGMIADTQYF

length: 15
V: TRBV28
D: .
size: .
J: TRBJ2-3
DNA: TGTGCCAGCAGTTTAAGATCATTCGGAACAGATACGCAGTATTTT
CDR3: CASSLRSFGTDTQYF

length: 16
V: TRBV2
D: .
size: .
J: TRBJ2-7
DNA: TGTGCCAGCAGTGAAGACTTGGCCAGGGAGAGGTCCGAGCAGTACTTC
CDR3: CASSEDLARERSEQYF

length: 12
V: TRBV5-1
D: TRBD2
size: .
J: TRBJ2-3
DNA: TGCGCCAGCAGCGCAACTAGCGGGAGTCCGTATTTT
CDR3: CASSATSGSPYF

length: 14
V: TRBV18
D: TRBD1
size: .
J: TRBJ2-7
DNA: TGTGCCAGCTCACCCGGACAGGACGCCTACGAGCAGTACTTC
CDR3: CASSPGQDAYEQYF

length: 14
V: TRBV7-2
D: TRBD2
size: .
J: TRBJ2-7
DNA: TGTGCCAGCAGCAAGACTAGCGGGAGGAACGAGCAGTACTTC
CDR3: CASSKTSGRNEQYF

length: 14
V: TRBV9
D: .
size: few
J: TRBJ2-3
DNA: TGTGCCAGCAGCGTAGTAGGAGGTGCGGATACGCAGTATTTT
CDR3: CASSVVGGADTQYF

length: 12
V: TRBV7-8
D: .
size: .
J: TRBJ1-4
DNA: TGTGCCAGCAGCCGAGCTGGACACGAACTGTTTTTT
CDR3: CASSRAGHELFF

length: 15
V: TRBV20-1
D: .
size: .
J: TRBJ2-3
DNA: TGCAGTGCTCCTCGGACTCGTGCGTACACAGATACGCAGTATTTT
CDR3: CSAPRTRAYTDTQYF

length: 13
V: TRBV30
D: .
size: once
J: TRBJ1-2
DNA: TGTGCCTGGAGTGACGGTTTTAACTATGGCTACACCTTC
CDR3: CAWSDGFNYGYTF

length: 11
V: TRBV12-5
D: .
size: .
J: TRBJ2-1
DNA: TGTGCTAGTGGTTCGGGGACACTGCAGTTCTTC
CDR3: CASGSGTLQFF

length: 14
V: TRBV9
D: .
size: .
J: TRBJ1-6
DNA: TGTGCCAGCAGCGTAAAACAGGAAGGTTCACCCCTCCACTTT
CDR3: CASSVKQEGSPLHF

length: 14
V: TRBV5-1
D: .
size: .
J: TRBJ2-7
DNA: TGCGCCAGCACCCTGAACGGAAGAGGGAACGAGCAGTACTTC
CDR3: CASTLNGRGNEQYF

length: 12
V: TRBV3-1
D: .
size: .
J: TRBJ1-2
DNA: TGTGCCAGCAGCCAAGGAAACCCGGGCTACACCTTC
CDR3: CASSQGNPGYTF

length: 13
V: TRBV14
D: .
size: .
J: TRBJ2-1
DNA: TGTGCCAGCAACATGGGGGCCTACAATGAGCAGTTCTTC
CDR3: CASNMGAYNEQFF

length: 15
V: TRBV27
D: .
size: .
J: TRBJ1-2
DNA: TGTGCCAGCAGTCCCCGCACAGGGATTAACTATGGCTACACCTTC
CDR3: CASSPRTGINYGYTF